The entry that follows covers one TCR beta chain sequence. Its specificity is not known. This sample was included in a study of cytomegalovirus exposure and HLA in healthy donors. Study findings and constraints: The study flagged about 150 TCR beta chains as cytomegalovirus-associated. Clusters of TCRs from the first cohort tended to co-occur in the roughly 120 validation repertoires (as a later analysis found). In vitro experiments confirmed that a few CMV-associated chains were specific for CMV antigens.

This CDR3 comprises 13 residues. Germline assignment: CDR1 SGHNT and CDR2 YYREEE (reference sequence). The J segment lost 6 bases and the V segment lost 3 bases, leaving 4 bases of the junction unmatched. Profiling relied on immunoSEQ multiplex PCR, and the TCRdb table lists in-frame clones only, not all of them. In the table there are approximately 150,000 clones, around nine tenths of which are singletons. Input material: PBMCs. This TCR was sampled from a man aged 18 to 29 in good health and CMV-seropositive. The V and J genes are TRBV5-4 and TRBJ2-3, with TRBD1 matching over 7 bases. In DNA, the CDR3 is TGTGCCAGCAGCTGGGGACAGAGGGATACGCAGTATTTT. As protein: CASSWGQRDTQYF. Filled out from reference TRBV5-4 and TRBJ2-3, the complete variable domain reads ETGVTQSPTHLIKTRGQQVTLRCSSQSGHNTVSWYQQALGQGPQFIFQYYREEENGRGNFPPRFSGLQFPNYSSELNVNALELDDSALYLCASSWGQRDTQYFGPGTRLTVL.